This T cell receptor (beta chain) was retrieved from a study of CD8 T cells in Susac syndrome. The V end was cut by 5 bases, the J end by 8 bases, with 15 bases between. From germline, CDR1 is SEHNR and CDR2 FQNEAQ (reference sequence). CDR3 length: 13 amino acids. An amount of RNA that ranged from roughly 0.5 to 1 ug was reverse transcribed with random hexamers. The amplification used immunoSEQ multiplex PCR on TCR beta CDR3; it spanned 54 Vbeta and 13 Jbeta. TCRdb used MiXCR to reprocess the immunoSEQ multiplex PCR reads, holding one entry per CDR3 protein. Among some 130,000 distinct CDR3 sequences listed, around 90% were seen once.

The clonotype comes from a human donor with multiple sclerosis. The sample comprised CD8+ T cells from PBMCs. The chain uses TRBV7-9 and TRBJ1-2; a weak D match, TRBD1 (6 bases). CDR3 nucleotide sequence: TGTGCCAGCAGCCTGGACAGCCTTCGGGGCTACACCTTC. Translated, it gives CASSLDSLRGYTF.